The TCR beta chain under discussion was sequenced for a study of Graves' ophthalmopathy and Graves' hyperthyroidism. Study-wide background: Calling hyperthyroidism stable required that no ophthalmopathy show up within 18 months of follow-up.

CDR3 length equals 15 residues. Trimming shortened V by 3 bases and J by 3 bases, and 12 bases separated the two germline ends. Germline CDR1 and CDR2: KGHDR and SFDVKD. Investigators amplified TCR beta CDR3 regions from RNA transcripts. RT-PCR with HTBI primers came first, then second-round multiplex PCR. Using its own MiXCR run on the multiplex PCR reads, TCRdb lists one record per CDR3 protein. The sample contains about 600,000 distinct CDR3 sequences, 35% to 45% of which appear only once. This clonotype appeared a single time. The sequence derives from an adult man with Graves' hyperthyroidism. The chain couples TRBV24-1 to TRBJ2-3, with D possibly being TRBD2 (7 bases). The sequenced material came from peripheral blood or thyroid tissue (not recorded which). The CDR3 DNA follows: TGTGCCACCAGTGATCCGGGGGGCTATACAGATACGCAGTATTTT. Encoded protein: CATSDPGGYTDTQYF.